The T cell receptor (beta chain) under discussion was sequenced for a study of blood T cell repertoires in COVID-19. Study background: Samples representing acute and convalescent COVID-19 were sourced from the United States, Italy and Spain. The cDNA or gDNA used as material had been derived from T cells, B-cell-depleted T cells, or PBMCs.

This clone was seen only a few times. Germline V lookup: CDR1 SQVTM, CDR2 ANQGSEA. The V gene lost 4 bases and the J gene lost 4 bases, with 16 bases spanning the gap. This CDR3 is built from 14 residues. Original processing methods: The authors estimated nucleated cell counts from reference gene primer amplification. Repertoires were generated with immunoSEQ multiplex PCR, while TCRdb's copy carries only in-frame clones and drops some. V and J calls and clone size are given by that table; D and trimming were obtained from the DNA. The profile shows 140,000 or so clones, around 80% of them singletons.

The chain combines TRBV29-1 with TRBJ1-2, with D maybe TRBD1 (6 bases). The sequence was collected from a man in his fifties with acute or convalescent COVID-19. What was sequenced was peripheral blood. This CDR3 is CSVAGQGQIYGYTF. The CDR3 DNA sequence: TGCAGCGTTGCGGGCCAGGGGCAGATCTATGGCTACACCTTC. Looking up the rest from reference TRBV29-1 and TRBJ1-2 gives the full variable domain: SAVISQKPSRDICQRGTSLTIQCQVDSQVTMMFWYRQQPGQSLTLIATANQGSEATYESGFVIDKFPISRPNLTFSTLTVSNMSPEDSSIYLCSVAGQGQIYGYTFGSGTRLTVV.